This T cell receptor (beta chain) originates from a study of cytomegalovirus exposure and HLA in healthy donors. The overall study: The 120 validation repertoires, a later analysis reported, used the same platform as the roughly 700 repertoires from the first cohort. Broader study findings: First-cohort TCR clusters were later found to tend to co-occur in the 120 validation repertoires. Altogether, some 170 TCR beta chains were recorded as cytomegalovirus-associated. Some public TCRs appeared in many individuals, while most sequences were rare.

Here immunoSEQ multiplex PCR was the method, and the copy in TCRdb shows in-frame clones only, minus some. The sample lists over 120,000 clones; 70% to 90% were seen once. A remark on this clone: Its antigen remains unidentified.

The CDR3 contains 16 residues. CDR1 KGHSH and CDR2 LQKENI come from the germline V gene. J was trimmed by 3 bases and V by 3 bases; bases with no gene match: 6. Source material: PBMCs. The sequence came from a woman under 40 in good health and CMV-seropositive. This chain connects TRBV18 to TRBJ2-3; 10 bases are a match to TRBD2. The CDR3 sequence: CASSPIGLAATDTQYF. CDR3 DNA sequence: TGTGCCAGCTCACCTATCGGACTAGCGGCAACAGATACGCAGTATTTT.